This T cell receptor (beta chain) appears in the sequencing data of a study of regulatory T cells in long-lasting Graves disease. Study-wide context: For a period under 3 months, newly diagnosed Graves' patients had taken antithyroid drugs.

According to the study, TCR beta libraries were built with iRepertoire HTBI primers and CDR3-region Arm-PCR. From the multiplex PCR reads, TCRdb called clonotypes with MiXCR, one entry per CDR3 protein. The table includes hundreds of thousands of distinct CDR3 sequences, approximately 13% detected once. Indicated time point: newly diagnosed GD, antithyroid drugs for less than 3 months. Construction of the TCR library relied on RNA isolated from PBMCs. There are 15 residues in the CDR3. Trimming shortened V by 4 bases and J by 7 bases, and 18 bases separated the two germline ends. Germline CDR1 and CDR2: SGHDT and YYEEEE. Points from the study as a whole: Persistent disease showed a preference for TRBV28, TRBJ1-2 and TRBJ2-5. Possibly, too few samples lowered accuracy.

Concerning this clonotype itself: Its specificity is not known.

This same sample was also part of a study on T cells in Graves' hyperthyroidism and ophthalmopathy. That source adds: Also found in blood were most expanded thyroid clonotypes above 0.001.

The source was peripheral blood mononuclear cells (PBMCs), collected at new diagnosis, from a patient treated with antithyroid drugs. This sequence joins TRBV5-6 and TRBJ2-1; D remains ambiguous. This receptor was identified in a man aged 25 to 40 with Graves disease. The CDR3 DNA follows: TGTGCCAGCAGCCCCCCGAGCTTTAGTAGGAATGAGCAGTTCTTC. It is translated as CASSPPSFSRNEQFF.